These 24 T cell receptor beta chains were sequenced from one sample in a study of cytomegalovirus exposure and HLA in healthy donors. The PCR employed 60 Vbeta primers together with 13 Jbeta primers. The data were produced by immunoSEQ multiplex PCR, yet TCRdb's version contains in-frame clones alone and is incomplete. The sample includes 120,000 or so clones, around 80% seen only once; the top ten take roughly 2%. Sample: PBMCs. Receptors were obtained from a man younger than 35 in good health and CMV-seronegative.

The CDR3 is CASSVGRVGGYTF. CDR3 coding DNA: TGTGCCAGCAGCGTGGGCAGGGTCGGCGGCTACACCTTC. V usage is TRBV9 and J usage is TRBJ1-2; TRBD1 is a possible D gene (5 bases). Trimming pared 2 bases from V and 8 bases from J, leaving 13 bases between. The CDR3 length is 13 residues. Per the germline V gene, CDR1 is SGDLS and CDR2 is YYNGEE.

CDR3 in DNA: TGTGCCAGCAGGCTAGCGGGAGCCTACGAGCAGTACTTC. It translates to CASRLAGAYEQYF. The chain combines TRBV27 with TRBJ2-7; TRBD2 matches at 10 bases. The germline V gene encodes CDR1 MNHEY and CDR2 SMNVEV (reference sequence). V gave up 6 bases and J gave up 2 bases; unmatched junction bases: 1. There are 13 residues in the CDR3.

This clone appeared a single time. The rearrangement uses TRBV4-3 and TRBJ2-5; D not certain. The DNA end favors TRBJ2-7, so the J call may be wrong. This CDR3 contains 14 residues. Per germline, CDR1 LGHNA and CDR2 YSLEER. As DNA, the CDR3 is TGCGCCAGCAGCCAAGAGAGCCCCTCCTACGAGCAGTACTTC. The encoded protein is CASSQESPSYEQYF.

The gene calls are TRBV7-6 and TRBJ1-1; 11 bases are a match to TRBD1. J gave up 7 bases and V 6 bases, and 4 bases lay outside the gene matches. The CDR3 sequence is 13 residues long. Germline V gene sequence: CDR1 SGHVS, CDR2 FNYEAQ. For the CDR3, the DNA is TGTGCCAGCAGACAAGGGACAGGGGGTGAAGCTTTCTTT. Amino acids: CASRQGTGGEAFF. Together with reference TRBV7-6 and TRBJ1-1, the CDR3 gives the full variable domain: GAGVSQSPRYKVTKRGQDVALRCDPISGHVSLYWYRQALGQGPEFLTYFNYEAQQDKSGLPNDRFSAERPEGSISTLTIQRTEQRDSAMYRCASRQGTGGEAFFGQGTRLTVV.

The chain recombines TRBV7-9 with TRBJ2-1; 8 bases match TRBD2. Germline loops: CDR1 SEHNR, CDR2 FQNEAQ (reference sequence). V shed 5 bases and J 6 bases; nucleotides not matched to a gene: 21. This CDR3 contains 19 residues. CDR3 coding DNA: TGTGCCAGCAGCCCCCGACCGAGAACCGGGACTAGGAAGGCCAATGAGCAGTTCTTC. It is translated as CASSPRPRTGTRKANEQFF.

The chain joins TRBV7-9 to TRBJ1-2, with 8 nucleotides matching TRBD1. V lost 5 bases and J lost 6; bases outside the gene matches: 8. This CDR3 has 14 residues. The V gene's germline CDR1 is SEHNR and CDR2 FQNEAQ (reference sequence). This CDR3 is CASSLPQGGNGYTF. CDR3 sequence (DNA): TGTGCCAGCAGCCTCCCACAGGGGGGGAATGGCTACACCTTC.

Comment on this clone: This specimen includes other DNA sequences encoding the same CDR3. The V call is TRBV5-8, the J call TRBJ2-7; TRBD1 matches 7 bases. CDR3 length: 15 residues. CDR1 is SGHTS and CDR2 is YDEGEE in the germline V gene. The trim removed 4 bases at V and 5 bases at J, leaving 12 bases unmatched. The CDR3 loop reads CASSVGLARGNEQYF. The CDR3 DNA reads TGTGCCAGCAGCGTAGGACTTGCCAGGGGGAACGAGCAGTACTTC.

This clone was counted a few times. The chain couples TRBV2 to TRBJ1-1, with 9 positions matching TRBD1. J was trimmed by 4 bases and V by 9 bases; bases with no gene match: 6. CDR3 size: 13 residues. Germline V gene lookup returns CDR1 SNHLY and CDR2 FYNNEI. The CDR3 region is CARRQGVGTEAFF. The CDR3, as DNA: TGTGCCAGAAGACAGGGGGTGGGCACTGAAGCTTTCTTT.

The CDR3: CASSPTGPNEKLFF. CDR3 DNA: TGCGCCAGCAGCCCGACAGGTCCTAATGAAAAACTGTTTTTT. J is TRBJ1-4 and V is TRBV4-1; D may be TRBD1 (6 bases). Per germline, CDR1 MGHRA and CDR2 YSYEKL. V was cut by 4 bases and J by 3 bases, with 9 bases left in between. The CDR3 sequence is 14 residues long.

In this sample, this clone turned up a few times. CDR3 DNA: TGTGCCAGCAGCTCCCCGGACAGGAATGGCTACACCTTC. Amino acid sequence: CASSSPDRNGYTF. This chain links TRBV13 with TRBJ1-2, with 7 bases aligning to TRBD1. The trim removed 4 bases at V and 6 bases at J, leaving 5 bases unmatched. This CDR3 comprises 13 residues. The germline V gene has CDR1 PRHDT and CDR2 FYEKMQ (reference sequence).

This clone was recorded a few times. This chain connects TRBV4-3 to TRBJ1-2; 7 nucleotides line up with TRBD1. V was clipped by 4 bases and J by 8 bases; unmatched bases: 7. Per the germline V gene, CDR1 is LGHNA and CDR2 is YSLEER. This CDR3 has 13 residues. The CDR3 loop reads CASSPSKGGGYTF. For the CDR3, the DNA is TGCGCCAGCAGCCCCAGCAAAGGGGGCGGCTACACCTTC.

The gene calls are TRBV30 and TRBJ1-2; weak D call: TRBD1 (6 bases). Germline CDR1 and CDR2: GTSNPN and SVGIG (reference sequence). This CDR3 contains 15 residues. The germline V and J ends were trimmed by 0 bases and 0 bases, with 11 bases remaining between them. This CDR3 reads CAWSVRTVANYGYTF. Written as DNA, the CDR3 is TGTGCCTGGAGTGTACGGACAGTAGCTAACTATGGCTACACCTTC.

The V call is TRBV6-5, the J call TRBJ1-5; D unresolved. The CDR3 is 13 amino acids. The V gene lost 2 bases and the J gene lost 8 bases, with 10 bases spanning the gap. Germline V gives CDR1 MNHEY, CDR2 SVGAGI. As DNA, the CDR3 is TGTGCCAGCAGTTACACCCACGAGGAGCCCCAGCATTTT. Amino acid sequence: CASSYTHEEPQHF.

The chain joins TRBV18 to TRBJ2-5, with 7 bases identical to TRBD1. The CDR3 spans 15 residues. Germline CDR1 reads KGHSH; CDR2 reads LQKENI. Germline trimming cut 1 base from V and 4 bases from J; bases unmatched to any gene: 6. CDR3 loop: CASSPRVNRGETQYF. Here the CDR3 DNA reads TGTGCCAGCTCACCACGGGTCAACAGGGGAGAGACCCAGTACTTC.

The count of this clone is one. The gene calls are TRBV18 and TRBJ2-5; possible D gene TRBD2, 5 bases. Trimming removed 3 bases from V and 5 bases from J, with 19 bases in between. The CDR3 consists of 16 residues. In germline, CDR1 is KGHSH, CDR2 LQKENI. CDR3 protein: CASSPISASMGETQYF. CDR3 DNA: TGTGCCAGCTCACCTATTAGTGCTAGCATGGGGGAGACCCAGTACTTC.

This clone was seen a single time. The CDR3 nucleotides are TGCGCCAGCAGGACGGCGGGAGGGAGCACAGATACGCAGTATTTT. This sequence encodes CASRTAGGSTDTQYF. The chain links TRBV10-2 to TRBJ2-3, with 9 bases fitting TRBD2. The CDR3 contains 15 residues. Trimming removed 6 bases from V and 0 bases from J; junction bases left unmatched: 4. Germline assignment: CDR1 WSHSY and CDR2 SAAADI.

With regard to this clone: At one boundary the junction diverges from the germline segment, which might be a read error. V gene TRBV7-9 combines with J gene TRBJ1-1, with TRBD1 as a possible D gene (6 bases). The CDR3 totals 16 residues. Germline values: CDR1 SEHNR, CDR2 FQNEAQ (reference sequence). The CDR3 DNA sequence: TGTTCCAGCAGCTTAGGGGAGGGGGGTTTCGACACTGAAGCTTTCTTT. Amino acid sequence: CSSSLGEGGFDTEAFF. Filled out from reference TRBV7-9 and TRBJ1-1, the complete variable domain reads DTGVSQNPRHKITKRGQNVTFRCDPISEHNRLYWYRQTLGQGPEFLTYFQNEAQLEKSRLLSDRFSAERPKGSFSTLEIQRTEQGDSAMYLCSSSLGEGGFDTEAFFGQGTRLTVV.

CDR3 sequence (DNA): TGTGCCAGCAGCAAAGCGGGACTACTCTACGAGCAGTACTTC. It specifies CASSKAGLLYEQYF. V and J are TRBV21-1 and TRBJ2-7; the table's TRBD2 call for D was not verified on the DNA. TRBV21-1 corresponds to a pseudogene. CDR3 size: 14 residues.

This clone was detected a few times. The J gene is TRBJ1-1, the V gene TRBV10-2; 11 positions agree with TRBD1. The CDR3 covers 17 residues. The ends lost 2 bases at V and 7 bases at J; junction bases unmatched: 12. Germline lookup yields CDR1 WSHSY and CDR2 SAAADI. The CDR3: CASSENYRTGGNSEAFF. As DNA, the CDR3 is TGCGCCAGCAGTGAGAACTACAGGACAGGGGGCAATAGTGAAGCTTTCTTT.

CDR3 protein: CASTASGSSVGELFF. CDR3 DNA sequence: TGCGCCAGCACGGCCAGCGGGAGTTCGGTCGGGGAGCTGTTTTTT. The rearrangement uses TRBV5-1 and TRBJ2-2, with TRBD2 matching over 8 bases. This CDR3 comprises 15 residues. The ends lost 6 bases at V and 7 bases at J; junction bases unmatched: 11. Germline-derived CDR1 and CDR2 are SGHRS and YFSETQ.

This chain uses TRBV19 with TRBJ1-1; D is uncertain. The V gene's germline CDR1 is LNHDA and CDR2 SQIVND (reference sequence). V lost 5 bases to trimming and J lost 3 bases, with 13 bases between them. CDR3 length equals 14 residues. In nucleotides, the CDR3 is TGTGCCAGTAGTGATAAGGGAGGGTACACTGAAGCTTTCTTT. Protein: CASSDKGGYTEAFF.

V usage is TRBV6-1 and J usage is TRBJ1-2; D is undetermined. Germline V lookup: CDR1 MNHNS, CDR2 SASEGT. V was pared by 4 bases and J by 7 bases, with 19 bases between. The CDR3 loop spans 15 amino acids. In DNA, the CDR3 is TGTGCCAGCAGTGGAGCTGGTGCCACTGGAGGTGGCTACACCTTC. It codes for CASSGAGATGGGYTF.

This clone was observed a few times. The chain carries TRBV19 and TRBJ2-1; 10 bases are shared with TRBD2. CDR1 is LNHDA, CDR2 SQIVND, per germline (reference sequence). The CDR3 is made up of 17 amino acids. V was clipped by 6 bases and J by 9 bases; unmatched bases: 17. For the CDR3, the DNA is TGTGCCAGTAGAGGGGGTCTCGGACTAGCGGCCAGGAGTGAGCAGTTCTTC. It yields the protein CASRGGLGLAARSEQFF. The full variable domain, rest sourced from reference TRBV19 and TRBJ2-1, is DGGITQSPKYLFRKEGQNVTLSCEQNLNHDAMYWYRQDPGQGLRLIYYSQIVNDFQKGDIAEGYSVSREKKESFPLTVTSAQKNPTAFYLCASRGGLGLAARSEQFFGPGTRLTVL.

The genes are TRBV6-1 and TRBJ2-1, with TRBD2 as a possible D gene (5 bases). V dropped 7 bases and J dropped 1 base, with 14 bases sitting between them. CDR1 is MNHNS and CDR2 is SASEGT in the germline V gene. This CDR3 has 15 residues. The CDR3 coding sequence is TGTGCCAGCAAGGAAGGCGGGCAATCCTACAATGAGCAGTTCTTC. This gives the protein CASKEGGQSYNEQFF.